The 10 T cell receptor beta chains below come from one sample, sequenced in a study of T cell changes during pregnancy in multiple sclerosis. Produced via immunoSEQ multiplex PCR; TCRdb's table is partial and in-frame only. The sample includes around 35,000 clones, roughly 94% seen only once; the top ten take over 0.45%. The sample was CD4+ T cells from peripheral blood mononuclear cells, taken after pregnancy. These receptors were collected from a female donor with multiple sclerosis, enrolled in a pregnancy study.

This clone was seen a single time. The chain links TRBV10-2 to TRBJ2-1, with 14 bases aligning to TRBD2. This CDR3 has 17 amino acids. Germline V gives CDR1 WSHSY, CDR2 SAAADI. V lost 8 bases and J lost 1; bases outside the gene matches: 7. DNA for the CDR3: TGCGCCAGCCGAGGGACTAGCGGGAGTAGGTCCTACAATGAGCAGTTCTTC. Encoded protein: CASRGTSGSRSYNEQFF.

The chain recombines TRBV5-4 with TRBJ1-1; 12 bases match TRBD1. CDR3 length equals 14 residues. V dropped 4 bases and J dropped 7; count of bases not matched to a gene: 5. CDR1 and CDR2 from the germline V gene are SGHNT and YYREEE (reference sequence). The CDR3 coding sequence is TGTGCCAGCAGCGGGGGACAGGGGGCAGGTGAAGCTTTCTTT. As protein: CASSGGQGAGEAFF. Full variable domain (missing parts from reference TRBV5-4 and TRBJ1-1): ETGVTQSPTHLIKTRGQQVTLRCSSQSGHNTVSWYQQALGQGPQFIFQYYREEENGRGNFPPRFSGLQFPNYSSELNVNALELDDSALYLCASSGGQGAGEAFFGQGTRLTVV.

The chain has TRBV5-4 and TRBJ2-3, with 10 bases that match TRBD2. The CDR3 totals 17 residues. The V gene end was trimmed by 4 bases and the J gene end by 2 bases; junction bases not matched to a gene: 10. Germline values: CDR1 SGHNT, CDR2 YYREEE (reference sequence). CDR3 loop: CASSLGLSGGATDTQYF. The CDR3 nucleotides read TGTGCCAGCAGCCTAGGGTTAAGCGGGGGGGCCACAGATACGCAGTATTTT.

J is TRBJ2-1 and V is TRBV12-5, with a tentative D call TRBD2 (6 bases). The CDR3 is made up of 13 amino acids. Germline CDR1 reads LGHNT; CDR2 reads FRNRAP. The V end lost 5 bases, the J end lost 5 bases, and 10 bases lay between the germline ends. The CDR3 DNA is TGTGCTAGTGGTCCCCGCGGGAACAATGAGCAGTTCTTC. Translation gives CASGPRGNNEQFF.

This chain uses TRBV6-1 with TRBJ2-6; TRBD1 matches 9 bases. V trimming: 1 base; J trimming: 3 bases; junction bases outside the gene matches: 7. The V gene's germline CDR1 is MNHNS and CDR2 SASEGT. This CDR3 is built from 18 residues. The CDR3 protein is CASSEGMGQGGGANVLTF. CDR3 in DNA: TGTGCCAGCAGTGAAGGGATGGGACAGGGCGGTGGGGCCAACGTCCTGACTTTC.

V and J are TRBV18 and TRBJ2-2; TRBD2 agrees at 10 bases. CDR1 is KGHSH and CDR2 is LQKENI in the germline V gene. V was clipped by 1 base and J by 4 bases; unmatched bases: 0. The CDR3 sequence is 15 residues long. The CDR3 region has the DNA TGTGCCAGCTCACCACAGCGGGAGGGCACCGGGGAGCTGTTTTTT. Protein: CASSPQREGTGELFF. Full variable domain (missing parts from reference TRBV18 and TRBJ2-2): NAGVMQNPRHLVRRRGQEARLRCSPMKGHSHVYWYRQLPEEGLKFMVYLQKENIIDESGMPKERFSAEFPKEGPSILRIQQVVRGDSAAYFCASSPQREGTGELFFGEGSRLTVL.

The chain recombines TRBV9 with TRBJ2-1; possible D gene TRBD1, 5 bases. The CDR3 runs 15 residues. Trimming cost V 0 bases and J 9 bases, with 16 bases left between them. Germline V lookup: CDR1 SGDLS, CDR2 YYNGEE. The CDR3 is CASSVAGRRQGEQFF. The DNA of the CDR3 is TGTGCCAGCAGCGTAGCAGGGCGGCGTCAGGGTGAGCAGTTCTTC. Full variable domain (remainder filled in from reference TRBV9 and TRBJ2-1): DSGVTQTPKHLITATGQRVTLRCSPRSGDLSVYWYQQSLDQGLQFLIQYYNGEERAKGNILERFSAQQFPDLHSELNLSSLELGDSALYFCASSVAGRRQGEQFFGPGTRLTVL.

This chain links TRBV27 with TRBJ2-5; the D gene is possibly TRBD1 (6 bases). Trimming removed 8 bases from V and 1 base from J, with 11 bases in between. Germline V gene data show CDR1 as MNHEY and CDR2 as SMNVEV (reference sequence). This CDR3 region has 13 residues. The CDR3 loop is CASGVRGQETQYF. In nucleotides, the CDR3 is TGTGCCAGCGGGGTCAGGGGCCAAGAGACCCAGTACTTC.

In nucleotides, the CDR3 is TGCGCCAGCAGAAAGGGACTAGCTTTAGGGGGCTCCTACAATGAGCAGTTCTTC. It specifies CASRKGLALGGSYNEQFF. The chain carries TRBV5-1 and TRBJ2-1; 9 bases match TRBD2. V shed 5 bases, J shed 0 bases, and the junction held 12 bases outside the gene matches. The CDR3 runs 18 residues. In germline, CDR1 is SGHRS, CDR2 YFSETQ.

The CDR3 nucleotides read TGTGCCAGCAGCTTATGGTCGACAGCGGGCTCCTACAATGAGCAGTTCTTC. Its protein is CASSLWSTAGSYNEQFF. The chain combines TRBV7-3 with TRBJ2-1, with D possibly matching TRBD2 (6 bases). CDR3 length equals 17 residues. Germline V CDR1 and CDR2: SGHTA, FQGTGA. V lost 2 bases to trimming and J lost 0 bases, with 14 bases between them.